This T cell receptor (beta chain) was captured in a study of T cells in Graves' hyperthyroidism and ophthalmopathy. Trimming pared 5 bases from V and 0 bases from J, leaving 14 bases between. This CDR3 has 16 amino acids. Per germline, CDR1 SEHNR and CDR2 FQNEAQ (reference sequence). The investigators amplified TCR beta CDR3 regions from RNA transcripts. The HTBI primer set served for first-round RT-PCR of the TCR CDR3. TCRdb passed the multiplex PCR reads through MiXCR, listing each CDR3 protein once. The sample records about 200,000 distinct CDR3 sequences, roughly a sixth being singletons. Hyperthyroidism in the patients, aged 18 to 65, was newly diagnosed and under 2 months in duration.

V usage is TRBV7-9 and J usage is TRBJ2-1; tentative D call: TRBD1 (6 bases). The sequence was collected from a man aged 50 to 60 with Graves' hyperthyroidism. Sequencing was carried out using blood. CDR3 DNA sequence: TGTGCCAGCAGCGAGACGACAGGCAGCTCCTACAATGAGCAGTTCTTC. It yields the protein CASSETTGSSYNEQFF. Filled out from reference TRBV7-9 and TRBJ2-1, the complete variable domain reads DTGVSQNPRHKITKRGQNVTFRCDPISEHNRLYWYRQTLGQGPEFLTYFQNEAQLEKSRLLSDRFSAERPKGSFSTLEIQRTEQGDSAMYLCASSETTGSSYNEQFFGPGTRLTVL.